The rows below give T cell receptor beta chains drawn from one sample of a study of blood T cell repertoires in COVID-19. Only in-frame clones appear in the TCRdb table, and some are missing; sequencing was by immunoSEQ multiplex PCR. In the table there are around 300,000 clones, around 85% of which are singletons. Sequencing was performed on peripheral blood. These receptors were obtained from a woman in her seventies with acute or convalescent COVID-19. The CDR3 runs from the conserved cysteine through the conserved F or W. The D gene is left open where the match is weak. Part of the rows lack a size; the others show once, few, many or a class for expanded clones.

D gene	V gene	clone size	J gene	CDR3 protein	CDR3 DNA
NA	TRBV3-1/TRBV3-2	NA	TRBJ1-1	CASSPSSTEAFF	TGTGCCAGCAGCCCGTCTAGTACTGAAGCTTTCTTT
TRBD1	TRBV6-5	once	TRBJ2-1	CASSYTRGFDEQFF	TGTGCCAGCAGTTACACCAGGGGGTTCGATGAGCAGTTCTTC
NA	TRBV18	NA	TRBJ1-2	CASSSGIHNYGYTF	TGTGCCAGCTCATCGGGGATCCATAACTATGGCTACACCTTC
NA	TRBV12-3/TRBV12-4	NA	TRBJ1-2	CASSLGGGYGYTF	TGTGCCAGCAGTTTAGGAGGGGGCTATGGCTACACCTTC
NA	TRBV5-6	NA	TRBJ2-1	CASSLVLGEQFF	TGTGCCAGCAGCTTGGTCCTGGGCGAGCAGTTCTTC
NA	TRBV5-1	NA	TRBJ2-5	CASKGAGYQETQYF	TGCGCCAGCAAAGGGGCGGGGTACCAAGAGACCCAGTACTTC
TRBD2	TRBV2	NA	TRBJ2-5	CASSEGNLAGGRQETQYF	TGTGCCAGCAGTGAAGGAAATCTAGCGGGGGGGCGTCAAGAGACCCAGTACTTC
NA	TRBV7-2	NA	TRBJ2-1	CASTLNAGGIGNEQFF	TGTGCCAGCACCCTCAACGCAGGGGGGATAGGAAATGAGCAGTTCTTC
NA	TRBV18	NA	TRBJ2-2	CASSRQTAANTGELFF	TGTGCCAGCTCTCGCCAGACAGCTGCGAACACCGGGGAGCTGTTTTTT
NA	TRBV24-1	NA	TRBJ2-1	CATSDLGGEQFF	TGTGCCACCAGTGACCTCGGGGGTGAGCAGTTCTTC
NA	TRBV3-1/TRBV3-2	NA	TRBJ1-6	CASSQLGGNSPLHF	TGTGCCAGCAGCCAACTAGGGGGAAATTCACCCCTCCACTTT
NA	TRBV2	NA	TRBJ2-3	CASSESHKQYF	TGTGCCAGCAGTGAAAGCCATAAGCAGTATTTT
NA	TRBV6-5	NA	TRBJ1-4	CASSGAGLGEKLFF	TGTGCCAGCAGCGGAGCGGGGCTTGGTGAAAAACTGTTTTTT
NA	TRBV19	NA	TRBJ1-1	CASSMRMTANTEAFF	TGTGCCAGTAGTATGAGAATGACAGCGAACACTGAAGCTTTCTTT
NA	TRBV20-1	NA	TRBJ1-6	CSASPGRGRNSPLHF	TGCAGTGCTAGTCCAGGGAGGGGAAGGAATTCACCCCTCCACTTT
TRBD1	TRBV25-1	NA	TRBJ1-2	CASRRDRDPYGYTF	TGTGCCAGCAGGCGGGACAGGGATCCTTATGGCTACACCTTC
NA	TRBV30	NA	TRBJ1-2	CAWSVHTYGYTF	TGTGCCTGGAGTGTACATACGTATGGCTACACCTTC
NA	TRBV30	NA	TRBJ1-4	CASRSSTNEKLFF	TGTGCCTCTAGGTCTTCAACTAATGAAAAACTGTTTTTT
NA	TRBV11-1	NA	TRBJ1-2	CASSLGSGRTSGYTF	TGTGCCAGCAGCTTAGGAAGTGGACGGACATCCGGCTACACCTTC
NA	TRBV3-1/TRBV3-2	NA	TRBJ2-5	CASSQEGGVQYF	TGTGCCAGCAGCCAAGAGGGGGGAGTCCAGTACTTC
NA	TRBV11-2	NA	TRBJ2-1	CASSSTLVGGQFF	TGTGCCAGCAGCTCAACTTTAGTAGGCGGGCAGTTCTTC
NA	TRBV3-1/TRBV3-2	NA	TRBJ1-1	CASSPDDSGTEAFF	TGTGCCAGCAGCCCAGACGACTCGGGGACTGAAGCTTTCTTT
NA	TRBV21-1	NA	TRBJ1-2	CASSKFWDRVTYGYTF	TGTGCCAGCAGCAAGTTTTGGGACAGGGTAACCTATGGCTACACCTTC
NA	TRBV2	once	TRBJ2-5	CASTRQETQYF	TGTGCCAGCACCAGACAAGAGACCCAGTACTTC
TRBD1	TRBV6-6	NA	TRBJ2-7	CASSYSAGGYEQYF	TGTGCCAGCAGTTACTCGGCAGGGGGCTACGAGCAGTACTTC
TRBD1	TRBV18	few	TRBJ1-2	CASSMQGDPYGYTF	TGTGCCAGCTCAATGCAGGGGGACCCCTATGGCTACACCTTC
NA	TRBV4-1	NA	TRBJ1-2	CASSQDGAHDGYTF	TGCGCCAGCAGCCAAGATGGGGCCCACGATGGCTACACCTTC
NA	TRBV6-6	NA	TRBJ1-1	CASSYSTSGERAEAFF	TGTGCCAGCAGTTACTCGACTTCTGGGGAGAGGGCTGAAGCTTTCTTT
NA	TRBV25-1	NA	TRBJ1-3	CASGQNSGNTIYF	TGTGCCAGCGGACAGAACTCTGGAAACACCATATATTTT
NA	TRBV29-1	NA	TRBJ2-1	CSVVGGVNPYNEQFF	TGCAGCGTTGTAGGGGGGGTAAACCCCTACAATGAGCAGTTCTTC
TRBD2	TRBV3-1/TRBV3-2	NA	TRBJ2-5	CASSRGLASGRGETQYF	TGTGCCAGCAGCCGCGGACTAGCCTCGGGGAGAGGAGAGACCCAGTACTTC
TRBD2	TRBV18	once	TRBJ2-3	CASSPVLAADTQYF	TGTGCCAGCTCACCGGTACTAGCGGCAGATACGCAGTATTTT
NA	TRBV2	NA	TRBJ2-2	CASSEQAAANTGELFF	TGTGCCAGCAGTGAACAGGCTGCCGCGAACACCGGGGAGCTGTTTTTT
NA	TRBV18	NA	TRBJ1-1	CASSLGDFLAVAFF	TGTGCCAGCTCACTCGGGGACTTTCTAGCTGTCGCTTTCTTT
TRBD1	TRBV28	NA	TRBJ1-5	CASSPSQTGRTGGGNQPQHF	TGTGCCAGCAGTCCATCTCAGACAGGGAGAACAGGAGGAGGCAATCAGCCCCAGCATTTT
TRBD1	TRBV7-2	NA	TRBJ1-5	CASSQGDSNQPQHF	TGTGCCAGCAGCCAGGGGGATAGCAATCAGCCCCAGCATTTT
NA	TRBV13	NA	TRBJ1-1	CASRRKPGGGGLPEAFF	TGTGCCAGCAGACGTAAGCCCGGAGGGGGGGGGCTCCCCGAAGCTTTCTTT
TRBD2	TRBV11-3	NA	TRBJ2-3	CASSFAHSGATDTQYF	TGTGCCAGCAGCTTTGCGCATAGCGGGGCCACAGATACGCAGTATTTT
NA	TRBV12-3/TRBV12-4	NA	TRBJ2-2	CASSPLRAGELFF	TGTGCCAGCAGTCCCCTACGGGCCGGGGAGCTGTTTTTT
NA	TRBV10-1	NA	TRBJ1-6	CASSADRSYNSPLHF	TGCGCCAGCAGCGCCGACAGGTCCTATAATTCACCCCTCCACTTT
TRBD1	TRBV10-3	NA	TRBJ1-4	CAISPGTGDEKLFF	TGTGCCATCAGTCCCGGGACAGGGGATGAAAAACTGTTTTTT
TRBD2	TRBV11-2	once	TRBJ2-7	CASSLTNLRTSGDSYEQYF	TGTGCCAGCAGCTTAACGAACTTAAGGACTAGCGGGGACTCCTACGAGCAGTACTTC
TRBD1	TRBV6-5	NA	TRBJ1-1	CASSYRGGTEAFF	TGTGCCAGCAGCTACAGGGGTGGCACTGAAGCTTTCTTT